The clone carrying this T cell receptor (beta chain) was observed a few times. Its antigen is not known. The data originate from a study of naive and memory T cell subsets. An equimolar mix of two oligonucleotides served as the beta constant-region primer for TRBC1 and TRBC2. The ligated cDNA underwent four PCR rounds using SP2 and nested alpha and beta constant-region primers. In TCRdb, the UMI-ligation and nested PCR reads were re-called with MiXCR into one record per CDR3 protein. The table has fewer than 150,000 distinct CDR3 sequences, around 21% seen once. Study-level results: Naive repertoires, especially CD8, held a few larger clonotypes, possibly memory cells re-expressing CD45RA.

From germline, CDR1 is MDHEN and CDR2 SYDVKM. Trimming took 0 bases from V and 5 from J; bases not matched to a gene: 3. The CDR3 has 15 residues. Specimen: naive CD8+ T cells from blood. This TCR was sampled from a human donor in good health. V gene TRBV28 combines with J gene TRBJ2-1; TRBD2 aligns across 8 bases. The CDR3 DNA reads as TGTGCCAGCAGTTTATGGACTAGCGCCCACAATGAGCAGTTCTTC. Translated: CASSLWTSAHNEQFF.